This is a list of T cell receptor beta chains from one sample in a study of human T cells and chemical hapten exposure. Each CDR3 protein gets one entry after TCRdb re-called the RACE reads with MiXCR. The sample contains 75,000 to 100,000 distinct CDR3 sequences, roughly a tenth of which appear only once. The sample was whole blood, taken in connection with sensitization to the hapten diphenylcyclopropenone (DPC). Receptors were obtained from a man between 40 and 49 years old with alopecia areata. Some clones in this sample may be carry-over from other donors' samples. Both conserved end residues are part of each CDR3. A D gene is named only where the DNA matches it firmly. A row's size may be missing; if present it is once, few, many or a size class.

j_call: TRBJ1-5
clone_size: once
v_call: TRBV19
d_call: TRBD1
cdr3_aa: CASTATGHNQPRHF
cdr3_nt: TGTGCCAGTACCGCGACAGGGCACAATCAGCCCCGGCATTTT

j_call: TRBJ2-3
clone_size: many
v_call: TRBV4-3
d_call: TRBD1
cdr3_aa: CASSQEAGTGGTDTQYF
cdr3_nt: TGCGCCAGCAGCCAAGAAGCCGGGACAGGGGGCACAGATACGCAGTATTTT

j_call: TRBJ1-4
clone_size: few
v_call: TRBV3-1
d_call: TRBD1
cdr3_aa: CASSKRQGTNEKLFF
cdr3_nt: TGTGCCAGCAGCAAGCGACAGGGGACTAATGAAAAACTGTTTTTT

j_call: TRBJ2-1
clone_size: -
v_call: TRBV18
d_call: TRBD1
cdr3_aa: CASSVRTGIEQFF
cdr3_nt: TGTGCCAGCTCAGTCCGGACAGGGATTGAGCAGTTCTTC

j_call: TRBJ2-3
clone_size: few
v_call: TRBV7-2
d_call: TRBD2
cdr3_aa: CASSPPLLAGVPDTQYF
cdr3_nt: TGTGCCAGCAGCCCCCCCCTCCTAGCGGGAGTCCCAGATACGCAGTATTTT

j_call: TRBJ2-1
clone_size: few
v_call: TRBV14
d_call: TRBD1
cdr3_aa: CASSQGTGRPYNEQFF
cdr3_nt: TGTGCCAGCAGCCAAGGGACAGGGAGGCCCTACAATGAGCAGTTCTTC

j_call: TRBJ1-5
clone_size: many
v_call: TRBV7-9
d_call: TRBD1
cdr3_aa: CASSLGAGGLSNQPQHF
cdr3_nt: TGTGCCAGCAGCTTAGGGGCAGGGGGGCTAAGCAATCAGCCCCAGCATTTT

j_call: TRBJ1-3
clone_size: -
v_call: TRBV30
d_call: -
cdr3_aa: CAWGTGIGNTIYF
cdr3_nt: TGTGCCTGGGGTACAGGGATAGGAAACACCATATATTTT

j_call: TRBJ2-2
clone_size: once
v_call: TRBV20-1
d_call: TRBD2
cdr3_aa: CSAPKGAGGPGSGELFF
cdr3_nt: TGCAGTGCTCCAAAGGGGGCGGGAGGGCCGGGTTCCGGGGAGCTGTTTTTT

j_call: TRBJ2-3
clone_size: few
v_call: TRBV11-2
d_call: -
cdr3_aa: CASSPSRTTTDTQYF
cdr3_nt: TGTGCCAGCAGCCCCTCTAGGACAACAACAGATACGCAGTATTTT

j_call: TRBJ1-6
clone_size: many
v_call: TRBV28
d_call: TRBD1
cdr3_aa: CASSARQGVGNSPLHF
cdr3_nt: TGTGCCAGCAGTGCCCGACAGGGAGTGGGTAATTCACCCCTCCACTTT

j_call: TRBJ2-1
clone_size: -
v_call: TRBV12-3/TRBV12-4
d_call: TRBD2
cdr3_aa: CASSPDLAAPPYNEQFF
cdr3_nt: TGTGCCAGCAGCCCCGATCTAGCGGCACCCCCCTACAATGAGCAGTTCTTC

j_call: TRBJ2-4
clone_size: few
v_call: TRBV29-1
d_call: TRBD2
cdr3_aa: CSVPGLDTKNIQYF
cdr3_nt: TGCAGCGTACCGGGACTAGATACCAAAAACATTCAGTACTTC

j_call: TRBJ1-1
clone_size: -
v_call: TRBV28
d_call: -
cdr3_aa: CASSSRVEAKTEAFF
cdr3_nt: TGTGCCAGCAGTTCCAGGGTCGAGGCAAAAACTGAAGCTTTCTTT

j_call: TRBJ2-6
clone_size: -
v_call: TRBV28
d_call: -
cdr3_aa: CTSSFSPLGVFWANVLTF
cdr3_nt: TGTACCAGCAGTTTTAGCCCCCTGGGGGTGTTCTGGGCCAACGTCCTGACTTTC

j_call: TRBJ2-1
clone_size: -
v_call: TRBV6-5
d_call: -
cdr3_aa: CASSSPNEAEQFF
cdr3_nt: TGTGCCAGCAGTTCACCTAACGAGGCGGAGCAGTTCTTC

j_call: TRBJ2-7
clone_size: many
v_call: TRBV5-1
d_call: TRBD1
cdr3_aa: CASSLGTGAYEQYF
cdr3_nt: TGCGCCAGCAGCTTGGGGACAGGGGCCTACGAGCAGTACTTC

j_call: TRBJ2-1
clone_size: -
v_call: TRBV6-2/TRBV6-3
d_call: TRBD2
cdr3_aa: CATPGLAGSSYNEQFF
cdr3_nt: TGTGCCACCCCGGGACTAGCGGGCTCCTCCTACAATGAGCAGTTCTTC

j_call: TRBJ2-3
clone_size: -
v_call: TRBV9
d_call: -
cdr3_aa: CASTPQGSTDTQYF
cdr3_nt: TGTGCCAGCACCCCTCAAGGCTCCACAGATACGCAGTATTTT

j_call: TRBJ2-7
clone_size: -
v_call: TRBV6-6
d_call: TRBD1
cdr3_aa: CASSYRSGGGSYEQYF
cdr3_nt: TGTGCCAGCAGTTACCGGTCAGGGGGCGGCTCCTACGAGCAGTACTTC

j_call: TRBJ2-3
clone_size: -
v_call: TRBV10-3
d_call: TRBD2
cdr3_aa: CATHPGLADTDTQYF
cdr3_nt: TGTGCCACCCACCCGGGACTAGCGGACACAGATACGCAGTATTTT

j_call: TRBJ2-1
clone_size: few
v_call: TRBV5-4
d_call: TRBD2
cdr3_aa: CASSLGAGGGYNEQFF
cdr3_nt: TGTGCCAGCAGCTTGGGAGCGGGAGGGGGATACAATGAGCAGTTCTTC

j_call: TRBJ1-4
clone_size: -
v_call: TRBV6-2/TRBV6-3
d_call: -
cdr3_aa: CASREGWATNEKLFF
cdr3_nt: TGTGCCAGCCGTGAGGGCTGGGCAACTAATGAAAAACTGTTTTTT

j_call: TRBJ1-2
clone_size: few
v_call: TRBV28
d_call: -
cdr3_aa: CASRYLQGVYGYTF
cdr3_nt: TGTGCCAGCAGATACCTTCAGGGCGTCTATGGCTACACCTTC

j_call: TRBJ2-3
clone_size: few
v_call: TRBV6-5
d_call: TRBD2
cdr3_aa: CASSYLRGGTDTQYF
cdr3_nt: TGTGCCAGCAGTTACCTCCGGGGGGGAACAGATACGCAGTATTTT

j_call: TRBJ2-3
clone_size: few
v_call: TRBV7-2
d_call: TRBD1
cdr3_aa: CASSEDRATDTQYF
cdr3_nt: TGTGCCAGCAGCGAGGACAGGGCCACAGATACGCAGTATTTT

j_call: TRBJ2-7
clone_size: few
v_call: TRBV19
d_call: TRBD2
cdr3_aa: CASSFSGGSYEQYF
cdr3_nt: TGTGCCAGTAGTTTCAGCGGGGGCTCCTACGAGCAGTACTTC

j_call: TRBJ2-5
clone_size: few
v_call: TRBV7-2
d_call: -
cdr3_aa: CASSPSGSQETQYF
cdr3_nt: TGTGCCAGCAGCCCGTCAGGTTCCCAAGAGACCCAGTACTTC

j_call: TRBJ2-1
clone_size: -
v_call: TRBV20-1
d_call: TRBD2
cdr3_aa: CSATLGAGVRGEQFF
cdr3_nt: TGCAGTGCTACCCTAGGTGCGGGGGTCCGGGGTGAGCAGTTCTTC

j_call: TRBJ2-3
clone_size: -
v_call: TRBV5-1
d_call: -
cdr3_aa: CASSFGTPTDTQYF
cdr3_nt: TGCGCCAGCAGCTTCGGGACACCGACAGATACGCAGTATTTT

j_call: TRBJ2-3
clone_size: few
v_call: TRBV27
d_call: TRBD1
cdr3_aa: CASSFGDRVPDTQYF
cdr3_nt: TGTGCCAGCAGTTTCGGGGACAGGGTGCCAGATACGCAGTATTTT

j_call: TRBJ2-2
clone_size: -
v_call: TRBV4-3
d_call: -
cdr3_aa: CASSQEYRDTGELFF
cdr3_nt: TGCGCCAGCAGCCAAGAGTACAGGGACACCGGGGAGCTGTTTTTT

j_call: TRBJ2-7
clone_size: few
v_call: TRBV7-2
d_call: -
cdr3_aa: CASSAWAASYEQYF
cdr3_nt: TGTGCCAGCAGCGCCTGGGCTGCCTCCTACGAGCAGTACTTC

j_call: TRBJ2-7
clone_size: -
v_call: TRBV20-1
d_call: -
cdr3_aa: CSARPGAEEQYF
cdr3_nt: TGCAGTGCGCGACCAGGCGCCGAGGAGCAGTACTTC

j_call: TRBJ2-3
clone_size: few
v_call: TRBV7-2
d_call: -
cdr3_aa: CASSFSSRRGLSGYTQYF
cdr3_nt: TGTGCCAGCAGCTTCTCCTCGCGCCGAGGTCTAAGTGGGTATACGCAGTATTTT

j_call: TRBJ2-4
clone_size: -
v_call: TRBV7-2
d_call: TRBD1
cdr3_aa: CANPLTETGMTKNIQYF
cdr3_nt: TGTGCCAACCCCTTGACCGAGACAGGGATGACCAAAAACATTCAGTACTTC

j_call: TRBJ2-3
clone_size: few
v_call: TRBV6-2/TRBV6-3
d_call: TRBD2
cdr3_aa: CAIEAGAANTQYF
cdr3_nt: TGTGCCATAGAGGCGGGAGCGGCGAATACGCAGTATTTT

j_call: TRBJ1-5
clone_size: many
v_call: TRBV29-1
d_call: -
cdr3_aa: CSVAGEVSNQPQHF
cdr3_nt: TGCAGCGTTGCAGGGGAGGTGAGCAATCAGCCCCAGCATTTT

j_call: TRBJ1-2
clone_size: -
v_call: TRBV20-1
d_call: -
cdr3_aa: CSPGRGSDYGYTF
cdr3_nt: TGCAGTCCCGGAAGGGGGTCTGACTATGGCTACACCTTC

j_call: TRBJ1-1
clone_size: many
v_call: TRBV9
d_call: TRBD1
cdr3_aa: CASSPRTGGMGNTEAFF
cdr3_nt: TGTGCCAGCAGCCCCAGGACAGGGGGCATGGGGAACACTGAAGCTTTCTTT

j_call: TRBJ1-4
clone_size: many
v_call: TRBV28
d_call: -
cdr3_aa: CASSSGGYEKLFF
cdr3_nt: TGTGCCAGCAGCTCCGGGGGATATGAAAAACTGTTTTTT

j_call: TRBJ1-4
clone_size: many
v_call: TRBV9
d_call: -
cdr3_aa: CASSVEGGAEKLFF
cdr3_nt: TGTGCCAGCAGCGTAGAAGGGGGAGCTGAAAAACTGTTTTTT